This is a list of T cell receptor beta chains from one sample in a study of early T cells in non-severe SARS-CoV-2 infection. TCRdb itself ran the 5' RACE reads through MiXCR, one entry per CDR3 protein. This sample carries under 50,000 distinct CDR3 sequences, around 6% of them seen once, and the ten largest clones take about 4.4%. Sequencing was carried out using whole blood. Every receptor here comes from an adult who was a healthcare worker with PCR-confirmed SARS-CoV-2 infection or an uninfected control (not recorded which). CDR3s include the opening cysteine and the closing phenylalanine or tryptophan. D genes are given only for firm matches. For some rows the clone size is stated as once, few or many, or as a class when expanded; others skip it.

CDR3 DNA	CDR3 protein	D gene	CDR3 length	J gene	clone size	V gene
TGTGCCAGCAGTGTAATCTCACCCCTCCACTTT	CASSVISPLHF	.	11	TRBJ1-6	few	TRBV2
TGTGCCAGCAGCTTAGCCGGGGGGCAGTACGAGCAGTACTTC	CASSLAGGQYEQYF	.	14	TRBJ2-7	many	TRBV7-2
TGTGCCAGCAGCTCCCAGACCGAGCAGTACTTC	CASSSQTEQYF	.	11	TRBJ2-7	many	TRBV11-1
TGCAGCGTGACGGACCCGACCTACGAGCAGTACTTC	CSVTDPTYEQYF	.	12	TRBJ2-7	.	TRBV29-1
TGTGCCAGCAGCCGTATACAGCGAGGAAACACCATATATTTT	CASSRIQRGNTIYF	.	14	TRBJ1-3	many	TRBV6-5
TGCAGTGCCAACCGGGGGGGGCTGGACACTGAAGCTTTCTTT	CSANRGGLDTEAFF	.	14	TRBJ1-1	many	TRBV20-1
TGTGCCTCATCTAGGGGGGGACAGGGACCCCACGAGCAGTACTTC	CASSRGGQGPHEQYF	TRBD1	15	TRBJ2-7	.	TRBV5-6
TGTGCCAGCAGCCCGACTCAGTACCAAGAGACCCAGTACTTC	CASSPTQYQETQYF	.	14	TRBJ2-5	many	TRBV2
TGCAGCGCCTACCCTTGGACGGGGTATAGCAATCAGCCCCAGCATTTT	CSAYPWTGYSNQPQHF	.	16	TRBJ1-5	many	TRBV29-1
TGTGCCAGCTCACCAACAGGGGGCTCCAATTCACCCCTCCACTTT	CASSPTGGSNSPLHF	TRBD1	15	TRBJ1-6	many	TRBV18
TGTGCCAGCAGCTCCCTCGGGACAGGGGGTCAGCCCCAGCATTTT	CASSSLGTGGQPQHF	TRBD1	15	TRBJ1-5	many	TRBV7-9
TGTGCCAGCAGCGCAGGAGGGGCGTCTCCGCGTGTCGGCGTGACTCGGGAGACCCAGTACTTC	CASSAGGASPRVGVTRETQYF	.	21	TRBJ2-5	many	TRBV11-2
TGTGCCAGCAGTGTAAGATCAGCAACTAATGAAAAACTGTTTTTT	CASSVRSATNEKLFF	.	15	TRBJ1-4	many	TRBV25-1
TGTGCCAGCAGCTCCTCCGGACGGTTTTCCTACAATGAGCAGTTCTTC	CASSSSGRFSYNEQFF	.	16	TRBJ2-1	.	TRBV7-7
TGTGCCATCAAAACAGCGTCGGGGGTTGAAGCTTTCTTT	CAIKTASGVEAFF	.	13	TRBJ1-1	many	TRBV10-3
TGTGCCAGCAGCTGGACAGGGTACGAGCAGTACTTC	CASSWTGYEQYF	TRBD1	12	TRBJ2-7	many	TRBV13
TGTGCCAGCAGCCAAAGGGGGGAGCTGTTTTTT	CASSQRGELFF	.	11	TRBJ2-2	many	TRBV12-3/TRBV12-4
TGTGCCAGCAGGCGTCCGGGGCGGGGTAATGAAAAACTGTTTTTT	CASRRPGRGNEKLFF	.	15	TRBJ1-4	many	TRBV25-1
TGCGCCAGCAGCCCCGGACAAAATTTCGGCTCCGGCTACACCTTC	CASSPGQNFGSGYTF	.	15	TRBJ1-2	many	TRBV5-1
TGTGCCAGCAGCGATTCGACAGGGACTAATGAAAAACTGTTTTTT	CASSDSTGTNEKLFF	TRBD1	15	TRBJ1-4	many	TRBV9
TGTGCCACCAGCAGGCCCAGCGGGGGGGTCACAGATACGCAGTATTTT	CATSRPSGGVTDTQYF	TRBD2	16	TRBJ2-3	many	TRBV15
TGTGCCAGCAGCTTAATCGCAGGGGGCGCGGACACTGAAGCTTTCTTT	CASSLIAGGADTEAFF	TRBD1	16	TRBJ1-1	few	TRBV7-2
TGTGCCAGCAGACCCTTTGGGGGGGGAACTGAAGCTTTCTTT	CASRPFGGGTEAFF	.	14	TRBJ1-1	many	TRBV6-2/TRBV6-3
TGTGCCATCAGTGGCAGCTCGATCTCGATGAACACTGAAGCTTTCTTT	CAISGSSISMNTEAFF	.	16	TRBJ1-1	few	TRBV10-3
TGCAGCGTGAAGGGGCAGGGCGTTAGTGAAAAACTGTTTTTT	CSVKGQGVSEKLFF	.	14	TRBJ1-4	few	TRBV29-1
TGCAGCGTCCGCCGGACAGGGACCCTCATAGAGCAGTACTTC	CSVRRTGTLIEQYF	TRBD1	14	TRBJ2-7	many	TRBV29-1
TGCGCCAGCAGCCAAGATGGGCCAGGGCCAGCCGGGGAGCTGTTTTTT	CASSQDGPGPAGELFF	.	16	TRBJ2-2	few	TRBV4-3
TGTGCCAGCTCACCGAGGGAGTTCTCCTACGAGCAGTACTTC	CASSPREFSYEQYF	.	14	TRBJ2-7	many	TRBV18
TGTGCCAGCAGCGCAGGGGGACCCTACGAGCAGTACTTC	CASSAGGPYEQYF	TRBD1	13	TRBJ2-7	many	TRBV7-9
TGTGCCAGCTCACCACGCGCGACAGGGGGCCACGAGCAGTACTTC	CASSPRATGGHEQYF	TRBD1	15	TRBJ2-7	many	TRBV18
TGCGCCAGCAGCCATAAGGACAGGAATCAGCCCCAGCATTTT	CASSHKDRNQPQHF	TRBD1	14	TRBJ1-5	few	TRBV4-1
TGTGCCAGCGGCGGAAGCTCCTACGAGCAGTACTTC	CASGGSSYEQYF	.	12	TRBJ2-7	many	TRBV7-2
TGTGCCAGCAGCTGGGGGGCCGGGGACGAGCAGTACTTC	CASSWGAGDEQYF	.	13	TRBJ2-7	many	TRBV2
TGCGCCAGCAGCTTGGGTCTGGGTAGCGGGTTCTACAATGAGCAGTTCTTC	CASSLGLGSGFYNEQFF	TRBD2	17	TRBJ2-1	many	TRBV5-1
TGTGCCAGCAGTTTAGGCGCAGGGAGGAACACTGAAGCTTTCTTT	CASSLGAGRNTEAFF	.	15	TRBJ1-1	.	TRBV27
TGCGCCAGCAGACAGACATTCCTGAGCAATCAGCCCCAGCATTTT	CASRQTFLSNQPQHF	.	15	TRBJ1-5	many	TRBV4-1
TGCAGTGCTAGAGATCCTCGGACTAGCTACTACGAGCAGTACTTC	CSARDPRTSYYEQYF	TRBD2	15	TRBJ2-7	many	TRBV20-1
TGCGCCAGCAGCCAAGATTCAGGGGCGGTTCAGCCCCAGCATTTT	CASSQDSGAVQPQHF	.	15	TRBJ1-5	many	TRBV4-3
TGTGCCAGCAGCCCTTTCGGTCGCACAGATACGCAGTATTTT	CASSPFGRTDTQYF	.	14	TRBJ2-3	.	TRBV3-1
TGTGCCAGCAGCTCGAGACAGGCTAATGAAAAACTGTTTTTT	CASSSRQANEKLFF	.	14	TRBJ1-4	many	TRBV7-9
TGTGCCAGCAGCCCCCCACGGACTGAAGAGACCCAGTACTTC	CASSPPRTEETQYF	.	14	TRBJ2-5	.	TRBV5-5
TGTGCCAGCAGCTTAAATAGGGGCGCAGATACGCAGTATTTT	CASSLNRGADTQYF	.	14	TRBJ2-3	.	TRBV11-2